This T cell receptor beta chain was documented in a study of cytomegalovirus exposure and HLA in healthy donors. Study conclusions and caveats: Most TCR beta V segments were productive about 90% or about 30% of the time in an earlier analysis.

Note on this clone: Its antigen is still unknown.

V lost 2 bases and J 3 bases, leaving 5 bases between the germline ends. The CDR3 loop spans 13 amino acids. In germline, CDR1 is MNHEY, CDR2 SMNVEV (reference sequence). PCR employed 60 Vbeta and 13 Jbeta primers. The data were produced by immunoSEQ multiplex PCR, yet TCRdb's version contains in-frame clones alone and is incomplete. Among 160,000 or so clones, 70% to 90% were seen once, and the ten largest hold roughly 1.9%. The chain is built from TRBV27 and TRBJ2-1; D unclear. The TCR comes from a woman under 30 in good health and CMV-seronegative. Source material: PBMCs. Written as DNA, the CDR3 is TGTGCCAGCAGTTTAGGCATCTACAATGAGCAGTTCTTC. Protein product: CASSLGIYNEQFF.